This TCR beta chain was captured in a study of ipilimumab plus nivolumab after autologous stem cell transplantation. This table comes from immunoSEQ multiplex PCR, and its TCRdb copy is limited to in-frame clones, with some not included. The table records fewer than 45,000 clones, about 92% of them present only once. The CDR3 spans 14 residues. Per germline, CDR1 SGHTS and CDR2 YDEGEE. V was cut by 7 bases and J by 4 bases, with 14 bases left in between. Checkpoint therapy with ipilimumab 1 mg/kg began 14 to 28 days after transplant. This sequence joins TRBV5-8 and TRBJ1-4; weak D call: TRBD1 (6 bases). This TCR was sampled from a male donor with multiple myeloma. The material sequenced was PBMCs, taken in a trial of ipilimumab plus nivolumab as post-transplant consolidation. CDR3 bases: TGTGCCAGCGGCCAGGGGCGAGATAATGAAAAACTGTTTTTT. Protein product: CASGQGRDNEKLFF.